This T cell receptor beta chain was sequenced in a study of blood T cell repertoires in COVID-19. Study in general: Donors in the United States, Italy and Spain gave samples during acute or convalescent COVID-19.

Germline-derived CDR1 and CDR2 are LNHDA and SQIVND (reference sequence). This CDR3 has 15 residues. Trimming cost V 9 bases and J 3 bases; bases outside gene matches: 9. The data were produced by immunoSEQ multiplex PCR, yet TCRdb's version contains in-frame clones alone and is incomplete. The sample records about 55,000 clones, approximately 85% being singletons. The sample was peripheral blood. This receptor was taken from a human donor in a cohort sampled during active COVID-19. The chain uses TRBV19 and TRBJ1-5; TRBD1 aligns across 9 bases. This CDR3 is CASTPRQGDNQPQHF. The CDR3 DNA reads as TGTGCCAGCACTCCGAGACAGGGGGACAATCAGCCCCAGCATTTT.